The source of this T cell receptor (beta chain) is a study of identical twins. Germline assignment: CDR1 LNHDA and CDR2 SQIVND (reference sequence). This CDR3 comprises 16 residues. V lost 5 bases and J 8 bases, leaving 23 bases between the germline ends. Each CDR3 protein is one row after TCRdb ran MiXCR on the 5' RACE reads. The sample consists of some 500,000 distinct CDR3 sequences, around 20% of them appearing once. This sample also belongs to another study, concerning T cells expressing NK-cell markers.

The specimen was CD4+ T cells sorted from blood. The TCR was taken from a woman younger than 35 in good health. The chain carries TRBV19 and TRBJ2-3, with a possible D match to TRBD2 (6 bases). The CDR3 DNA follows: TGTGCCAGTAGTGCCCAACTGAGGCCGGGGGTGGTTACGCAGTATTTT. Its protein product is CASSAQLRPGVVTQYF.